The 4 T cell receptor beta chains below were found in one sample sequenced in a study of blood T cells in healthy people across ages. The second PCR ran roughly 7 to 12 cycles with a sample-barcoded 5' primer and J-beta primers. From the 5' RACE reads, TCRdb called clonotypes with MiXCR, one entry per CDR3 protein. The top ten hold approximately 10% of the sample, which has about 840,000 distinct CDR3 sequences, roughly 29% seen once. This same sample was also taken into another study, of T cells of mothers and their children.

Specimen: blood. Receptor source: a woman aged 40-49 years in good health.

This chain links TRBV5-5 with TRBJ1-2; D not resolved. Germline V lookup: CDR1 SGHKS, CDR2 YYEKEE (reference sequence). The CDR3 runs to 16 residues. Trimming cost V 0 bases and J 5 bases, with 17 bases left between them. DNA for the CDR3: TGTGCCAGCAGCTTGGAGCCTGCGGGGTTAGGGTATGGCTACACCTTC. It is translated as CASSLEPAGLGYGYTF.

This clonotype appeared many times. The chain employs TRBV9 and TRBJ2-7; D remains unclear. The ends were cut back, 0 bases at V and 0 bases at J, with 13 bases in the middle. Germline V gene data show CDR1 as SGDLS and CDR2 as YYNGEE. This CDR3 spans 16 amino acids. CDR3 DNA sequence: TGTGCCAGCAGCGTAGCCCCCGACCCCAGCTCCTACGAGCAGTACTTC. Translating gives CASSVAPDPSSYEQYF.

This clonotype showed up many times. The chain joins TRBV29-1 to TRBJ1-2, with TRBD1 matching over 12 bases. This CDR3 is built from 13 residues. Trimming cost V 7 bases and J 6 bases; bases outside gene matches: 6. Germline-derived CDR1 and CDR2 are SQVTM and ANQGSEA. In DNA form, the CDR3 reads TGCAGCGCGGGACAGGGGGCATCGGATGGCTACACCTTC. Translating gives CSAGQGASDGYTF.

This chain joins TRBV7-2 and TRBJ2-1; 11 bases are a match to TRBD2. J gave up 10 bases and V 5 bases, and 10 bases lay outside the gene matches. The CDR3 has 15 amino acids. Per the germline V gene, CDR1 is SGHTA and CDR2 is FQGNSA. CDR3 nucleotides: TGTGCCAGCAGCCGTAGCGGGGGGGTTTCCAACGAGCAGTTCTTC. Residues: CASSRSGGVSNEQFF.